The 11 T cell receptor beta chains below were found in one sample sequenced in a study of shared clonotypes between healthy human individuals. The table came from immunoSEQ multiplex PCR; TCRdb's copy has only in-frame clones and leaves some out. The sample holds about 2.3 million clones, around 90% seen once. The sample consisted of naive CD4+ T cells from PBMCs. The subset is: CD45RA+ positively selected. Receptors were obtained from a man in his late teens or twenties in good health. Some clones in this sample may be carry-over from other donors' samples.

V gene TRBV5-8 combines with J gene TRBJ2-7, with D unclear. The CDR3 runs 15 residues. V was shortened by 2 bases and J by 2 bases, with 14 bases between the two germline ends. Germline CDR1 reads SGHTS; CDR2 reads YDEGEE. The CDR3 DNA sequence: TGTGCCAGCAGCTTCCCGTTCTACAGTACCTACGAGCAGTACTTC. Protein sequence: CASSFPFYSTYEQYF.

The chain combines TRBV18 with TRBJ2-2; 7 bases fit TRBD1. Germline V gives CDR1 KGHSH, CDR2 LQKENI. The CDR3 is made up of 15 amino acids. V lost 1 base to trimming and J lost 6 bases; unmatched junction nucleotides: 5. The CDR3: CASSPQRQGPGELFF. CDR3 bases: TGTGCCAGCTCACCACAGAGACAGGGCCCCGGGGAGCTGTTTTTT.

The gene calls are TRBV5-1 and TRBJ2-1, with D perhaps matching TRBD2 (5 bases). CDR3 length: 14 amino acids. Germline CDR1 and CDR2: SGHRS and YFSETQ. V lost 1 base and J 8 bases, leaving 13 bases between the germline ends. The CDR3 DNA sequence: TGCGCCAGCAGCTTGTCAGGTAGAGCGGATGAGCAGTTCTTC. Its protein is CASSLSGRADEQFF.

The chain joins TRBV7-7 to TRBJ2-5; D may be TRBD1 (5 bases). In germline, CDR1 is SSHAT, CDR2 FNYEAQ (reference sequence). V was pared by 5 bases and J by 0 bases, with 10 bases between. This CDR3 spans 14 amino acids. This CDR3 reads CASSPVGDQETQYF. The CDR3 bases are TGTGCCAGCAGCCCAGTAGGGGACCAAGAGACCCAGTACTTC.

This chain links TRBV19 with TRBJ2-1, with D possibly being TRBD2 (5 bases). Germline V lookup: CDR1 LNHDA, CDR2 SQIVND (reference sequence). This CDR3 has 12 residues. The CDR3 sequence is CVTADLYNEQFF. CDR3 nucleotides: TGTGTCACCGCGGACTTATACAATGAGCAGTTCTTC.

The CDR3 region is CASQRGGNEQFF. The CDR3 DNA sequence: TGTGCCAGCCAACGGGGAGGAAATGAGCAGTTCTTC. This chain links TRBV28 with TRBJ2-1; tentative D call: TRBD2 (6 bases). Germline lookup yields CDR1 MDHEN and CDR2 SYDVKM. CDR3 length: 12 amino acids. V lost 8 bases, J lost 7 bases, and 12 bases lay in between.

CDR3 loop: CASSLERGCSNQPQHF. Written as DNA, the CDR3 is TGTGCCAGCAGCTTAGAGAGGGGCTGTAGCAATCAGCCCCAGCATTTT. This sequence joins TRBV7-7 and TRBJ1-5; tentatively, D is TRBD1 (5 bases). V was clipped by 1 base and J by 0 bases, with 10 bases between them. The CDR3 loop spans 16 amino acids. CDR1 is SSHAT, CDR2 FNYEAQ, per germline (reference sequence).

V usage is TRBV18 and J usage is TRBJ2-5, with 7 bases aligning to TRBD1. The CDR3 length is 16 residues. The V and J ends lost 1 base and 5 bases, in that order; junction bases with no gene match: 10. Germline lookup yields CDR1 KGHSH and CDR2 LQKENI. The CDR3 DNA is TGTGCCAGCTCACCACTGAAACAGGGGAAGGCGGAGACCCAGTACTTC. This codes for CASSPLKQGKAETQYF.

As DNA, the CDR3 is TGTGCCAGTAGTATGGGGCGGACTAGTTGGGTAGAGACCCAGTACTTC. Translating it yields CASSMGRTSWVETQYF. This chain uses TRBV19 with TRBJ2-5; 7 bases are shared with TRBD2. V lost 3 bases to trimming and J lost 4 bases; unmatched junction nucleotides: 11. The CDR3 is 16 residues long. Per germline, CDR1 LNHDA and CDR2 SQIVND (reference sequence).

This clone was picked up one time. The J gene is TRBJ2-5, the V gene TRBV28, with 7 positions matching TRBD1. Germline trimming cut 0 bases from V and 4 bases from J; bases unmatched to any gene: 8. The CDR3 is made up of 16 amino acids. Per the germline V gene, CDR1 is MDHEN and CDR2 is SYDVKM. DNA for the CDR3: TGTGCCAGCAGTTTATGGACAGGGCAGGGGAGAGAGACCCAGTACTTC. This codes for CASSLWTGQGRETQYF.

The V and J genes are TRBV5-1 and TRBJ2-1, with D unclear. There are 16 residues in the CDR3. The germline V and J ends were trimmed by 0 bases and 6 bases, with 16 bases remaining between them. Germline loops: CDR1 SGHRS, CDR2 YFSETQ. The chain's CDR3 is CASSLAARAPGNEQFF. Here the CDR3 DNA reads TGCGCCAGCAGCTTGGCGGCTAGGGCTCCGGGCAATGAGCAGTTCTTC.